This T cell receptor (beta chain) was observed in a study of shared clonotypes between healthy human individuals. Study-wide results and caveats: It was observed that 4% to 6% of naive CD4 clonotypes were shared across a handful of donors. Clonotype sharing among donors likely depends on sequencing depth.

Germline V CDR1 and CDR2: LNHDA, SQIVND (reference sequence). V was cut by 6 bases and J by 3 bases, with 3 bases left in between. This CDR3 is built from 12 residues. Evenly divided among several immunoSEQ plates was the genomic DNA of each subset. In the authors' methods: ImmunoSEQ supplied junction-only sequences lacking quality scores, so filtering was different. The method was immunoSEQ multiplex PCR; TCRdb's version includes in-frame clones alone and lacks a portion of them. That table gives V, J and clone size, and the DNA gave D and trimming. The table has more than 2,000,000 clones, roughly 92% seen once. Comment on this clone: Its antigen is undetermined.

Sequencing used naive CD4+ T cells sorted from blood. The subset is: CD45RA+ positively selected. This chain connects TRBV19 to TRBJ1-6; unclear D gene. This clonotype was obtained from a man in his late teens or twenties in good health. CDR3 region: CASRDYNSPLHF. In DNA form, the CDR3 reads TGTGCCAGTAGGGACTATAATTCACCCCTCCACTTT.